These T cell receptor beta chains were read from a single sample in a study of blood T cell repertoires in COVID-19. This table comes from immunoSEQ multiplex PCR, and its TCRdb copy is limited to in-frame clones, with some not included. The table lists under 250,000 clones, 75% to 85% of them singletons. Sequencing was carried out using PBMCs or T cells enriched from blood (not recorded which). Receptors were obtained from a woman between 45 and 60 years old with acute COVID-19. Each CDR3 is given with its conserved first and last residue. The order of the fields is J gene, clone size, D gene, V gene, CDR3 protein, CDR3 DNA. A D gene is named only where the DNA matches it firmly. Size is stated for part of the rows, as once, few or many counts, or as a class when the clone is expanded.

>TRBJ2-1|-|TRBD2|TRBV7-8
CASSPRLSGGYNEQFF
TGTGCCAGCAGCCCACGACTGAGCGGGGGGTACAATGAGCAGTTCTTC
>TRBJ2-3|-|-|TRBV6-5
CASNIITDTQYF
TGTGCCAGCAACATAATAACAGATACGCAGTATTTT
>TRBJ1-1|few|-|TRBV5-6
CASSFNRGDTEAFF
TGTGCCAGCAGCTTCAATCGGGGTGACACTGAAGCTTTCTTT
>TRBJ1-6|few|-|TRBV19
CASSPGGEDSPLHF
TGTGCCAGTAGTCCCGGTGGGGAGGATTCACCCCTCCACTTT
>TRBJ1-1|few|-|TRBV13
CASSLSGLGGGSEAFF
TGTGCCAGCAGCTTATCCGGGCTGGGAGGGGGAAGTGAAGCTTTCTTT
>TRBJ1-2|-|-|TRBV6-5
CASSPDSVTDYGYTF
TGTGCCAGCAGTCCTGACAGCGTTACTGACTATGGCTACACCTTC
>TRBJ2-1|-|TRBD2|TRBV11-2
CASSLDGRRGGLGEQFF
TGTGCCAGCAGCTTAGATGGCAGGCGGGGGGGGCTTGGTGAGCAGTTCTTC
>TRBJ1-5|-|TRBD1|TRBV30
CAGAGQGSQPQHF
TGTGCCGGGGCGGGACAGGGGAGTCAGCCCCAGCATTTT
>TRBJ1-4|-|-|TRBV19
CASTWQASNEKLFF
TGTGCCAGTACATGGCAGGCCTCTAATGAAAAACTGTTTTTT
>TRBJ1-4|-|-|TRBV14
CASSQDLRFNEKLFF
TGTGCCAGCAGCCAAGACTTACGGTTTAATGAAAAACTGTTTTTT
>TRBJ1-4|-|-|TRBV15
CATSRDRGAEKLFF
TGTGCCACCAGCAGAGATCGGGGAGCTGAAAAACTGTTTTTT
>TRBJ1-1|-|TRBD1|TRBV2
CASSMGQGFTEAFF
TGTGCCAGCAGCATGGGACAGGGGTTCACTGAAGCTTTCTTT
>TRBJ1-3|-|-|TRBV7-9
CASRAGDSGNTIYF
TGTGCCAGCAGAGCGGGAGACTCTGGAAACACCATATATTTT
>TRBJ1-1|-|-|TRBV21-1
CASSEPIATLRTEAFF
TGTGCCAGCAGTGAACCGATAGCTACACTTCGCACTGAAGCTTTCTTT
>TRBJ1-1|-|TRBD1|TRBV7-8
CASSSYRGRAGTEAFF
TGTGCCAGCAGCTCATACAGGGGGCGGGCAGGCACTGAAGCTTTCTTT
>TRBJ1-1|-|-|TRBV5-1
CASSLFRGSEAFF
TGCGCCAGCAGCTTGTTCCGGGGTTCTGAAGCTTTCTTT
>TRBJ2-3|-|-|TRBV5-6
CASSLTTGTQYF
TGTGCCAGCAGCTTGACTACAGGCACGCAGTATTTT
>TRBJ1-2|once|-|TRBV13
CAAARGGVYGYTF
TGTGCCGCAGCGCGAGGCGGGGTATATGGCTACACCTTC
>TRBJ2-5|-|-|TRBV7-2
CASSLSEATETQYF
TGTGCCAGCAGCTTATCGGAGGCCACGGAGACCCAGTACTTC
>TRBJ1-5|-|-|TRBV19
CALGGTGNQPQHF
TGTGCCTTGGGGGGGACCGGCAATCAGCCCCAGCATTTT
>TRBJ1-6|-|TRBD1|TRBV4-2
CASSQGTGDDSPLHF
TGTGCCAGCAGCCAAGGGACAGGGGATGATTCACCCCTCCACTTT
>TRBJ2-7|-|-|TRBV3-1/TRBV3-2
CASSPRRGSTSYEQYF
TGTGCCAGCAGCCCGCGGAGGGGCTCGACATCCTACGAGCAGTACTTC
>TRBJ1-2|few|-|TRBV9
CASSVGNSHLYGYTF
TGTGCCAGCAGCGTAGGCAACAGCCACCTCTATGGCTACACCTTC
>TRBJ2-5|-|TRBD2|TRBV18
CASSPLLLAGILHQETQYF
TGTGCCAGCTCACCGCTCCTACTAGCGGGGATCCTCCACCAAGAGACCCAGTACTTC
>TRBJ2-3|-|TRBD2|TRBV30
CAWSVRGGVLGTQYF
TGTGCCTGGAGTGTACGGGGGGGCGTACTGGGTACGCAGTATTTT
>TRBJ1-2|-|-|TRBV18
CASSPTNGDNYGYTF
TGTGCCAGCTCACCAACAAACGGGGATAACTATGGCTACACCTTC
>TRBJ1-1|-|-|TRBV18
CASSPGGRGPEAFF
TGTGCCAGCTCACCAGGCGGGCGCGGCCCTGAAGCTTTCTTT
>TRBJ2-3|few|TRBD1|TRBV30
CAWSRGQGATDTQYF
TGTGCCTGGAGTCGTGGACAGGGGGCCACAGATACGCAGTATTTT
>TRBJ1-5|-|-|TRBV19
CASRLSDVGNQPQHF
TGTGCCAGTAGGCTATCTGACGTCGGGAATCAGCCCCAGCATTTT